The source of this T cell receptor (beta chain) is a study of T cells in Graves' hyperthyroidism and ophthalmopathy. Of note for this clonotype: Its antigen is currently unknown.

Amplified TCR beta CDR3 regions came from RNA transcripts. The TCR CDR3 was amplified in a first-round RT-PCR using the HTBI primer set. TCRdb itself ran the multiplex PCR reads through MiXCR, one entry per CDR3 protein. The data contain some 800,000 distinct CDR3 sequences, roughly 40% of them singletons. PBMCs stemmed from approximately 9.1 ml fresh peripheral blood. Whole-study findings and limits: Ophthalmopathy onset followed model prediction by a median roughly 6.5 months. In simple terms, a model built on 13 V-J features told ophthalmopathy apart from stable hyperthyroidism.

V lost 6 bases to trimming and J lost 3 bases; unmatched junction nucleotides: 7. The CDR3 contains 14 residues. The germline gives CDR1 SQVTM, CDR2 ANQGSEA. The sequenced sample consisted of blood. J is TRBJ1-3 and V is TRBV29-1; 8 bases are a match to TRBD1. This clonotype was obtained from a man aged 18 to 29 with Graves' hyperthyroidism. The CDR3: CSVPDRGYGNTIYF. CDR3 DNA: TGCAGCGTGCCAGACAGGGGATATGGAAACACCATATATTTT.